The present TCR beta chain was sequenced within a study of T cell responses to AZD1222 COVID-19 vaccine. Overall study findings and caveats: Elevations in Spike-specific TCR breadth and depth followed administration of two AZD1222 doses.

Turning to this clone: The antigen remains undetermined.

With 6 bases clipped from V and 2 bases from J, the junction kept 8 bases outside the gene matches. The CDR3 is made up of 15 amino acids. Germline values: CDR1 SGHRS, CDR2 YFSETQ. Here immunoSEQ multiplex PCR was the method, and the copy in TCRdb shows in-frame clones only, minus some. This sample has under 85,000 clones, with approximately 86% found just once. The rearrangement links TRBV5-1 to TRBJ2-5, with 9 bases identical to TRBD2. This TCR was recovered from an adult in good health. The specimen was peripheral blood, collected on day 0 of MenACWY control vaccination. The CDR3 region has the DNA TGCGCCAGCACCCCATCAGCGGGGGGACAAGAGACCCAGTACTTC. The encoded protein is CASTPSAGGQETQYF.